This record concerns one T cell receptor (beta chain) sequence. Original handling: Researchers report that nucleated cell counts were estimated from reference gene primer amplification. Assay: immunoSEQ multiplex PCR; the TCRdb copy retains only in-frame clones and omits some. V, J and clone size are those of that table, while D and trimming were read from the DNA. The sample lists around 50,000 clones, around 89% occurring once. The data were taken from a study of blood T cell repertoires in COVID-19. For the study at large: Both acute and convalescent COVID-19 samples were obtained from the United States, Italy and Spain.

After removal of 1 base from V and 5 bases from J, the junction contained 2 bases not matched to a gene. The germline CDR1 and CDR2 sequences are MDHEN and SYDVKM. The CDR3 sequence is 15 residues long. This receptor was taken from a human donor in a cohort sampled during active COVID-19. The specimen sequenced was peripheral blood. The chain combines TRBV28 with TRBJ2-1; 10 positions match TRBD2. Here the CDR3 DNA reads TGTGCCAGCAGTTTATTCACTAGCGGGAACAATGAGCAGTTCTTC. Translation gives CASSLFTSGNNEQFF.